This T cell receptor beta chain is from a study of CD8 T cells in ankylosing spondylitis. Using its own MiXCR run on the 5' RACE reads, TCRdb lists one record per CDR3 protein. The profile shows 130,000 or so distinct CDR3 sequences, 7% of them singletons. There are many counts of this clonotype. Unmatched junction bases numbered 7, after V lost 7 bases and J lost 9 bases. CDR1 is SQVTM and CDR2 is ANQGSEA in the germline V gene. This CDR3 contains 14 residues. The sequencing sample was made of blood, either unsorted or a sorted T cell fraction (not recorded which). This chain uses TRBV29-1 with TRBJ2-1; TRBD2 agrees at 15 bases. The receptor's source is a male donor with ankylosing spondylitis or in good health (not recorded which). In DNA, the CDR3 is TGCAGCGCCGGGGGGACTAGCGGGAGGAGTGAGCAGTTCTTC. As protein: CSAGGTSGRSEQFF.